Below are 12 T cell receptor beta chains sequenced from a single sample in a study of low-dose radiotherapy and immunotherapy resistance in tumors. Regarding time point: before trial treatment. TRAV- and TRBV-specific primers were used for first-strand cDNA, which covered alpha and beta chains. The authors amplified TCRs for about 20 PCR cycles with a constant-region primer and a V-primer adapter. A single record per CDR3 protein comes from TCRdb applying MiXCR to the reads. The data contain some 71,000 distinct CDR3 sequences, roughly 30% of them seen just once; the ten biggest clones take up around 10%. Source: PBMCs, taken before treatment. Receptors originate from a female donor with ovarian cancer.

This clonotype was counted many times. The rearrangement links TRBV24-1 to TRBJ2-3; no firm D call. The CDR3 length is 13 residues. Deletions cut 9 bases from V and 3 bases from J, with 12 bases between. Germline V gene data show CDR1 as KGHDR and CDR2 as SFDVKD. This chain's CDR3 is CATGPRSTDTQYF. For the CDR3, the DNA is TGTGCCACCGGCCCCAGAAGTACAGATACGCAGTATTTT.

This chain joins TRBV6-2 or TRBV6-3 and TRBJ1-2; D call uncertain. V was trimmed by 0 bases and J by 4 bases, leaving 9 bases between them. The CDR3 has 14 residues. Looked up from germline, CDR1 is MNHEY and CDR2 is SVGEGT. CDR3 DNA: TGTGCCAGCAGTTACTCGACCGACACCTATGGCTACACCTTC. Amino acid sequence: CASSYSTDTYGYTF.

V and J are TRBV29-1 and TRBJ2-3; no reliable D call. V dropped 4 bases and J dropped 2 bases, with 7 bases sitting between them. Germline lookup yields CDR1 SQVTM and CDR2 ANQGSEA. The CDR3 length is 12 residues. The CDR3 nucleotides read TGCAGCGTTGTGGCAAACACAGATACGCAGTATTTT. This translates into CSVVANTDTQYF.

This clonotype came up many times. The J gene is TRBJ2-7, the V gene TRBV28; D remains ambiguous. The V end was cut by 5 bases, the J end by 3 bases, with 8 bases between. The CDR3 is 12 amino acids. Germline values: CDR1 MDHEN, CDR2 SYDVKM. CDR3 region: CASSPRSYEQYF. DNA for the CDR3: TGTGCCAGCAGTCCCCGTAGCTACGAGCAGTACTTC. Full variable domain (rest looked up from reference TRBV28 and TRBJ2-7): DVKVTQSSRYLVKRTGEKVFLECVQDMDHENMFWYRQDPGLGLRLIYFSYDVKMKEKGDIPEGYSVSREKKERFSLILESASTNQTSMYLCASSPRSYEQYFGPGTRLTVT.

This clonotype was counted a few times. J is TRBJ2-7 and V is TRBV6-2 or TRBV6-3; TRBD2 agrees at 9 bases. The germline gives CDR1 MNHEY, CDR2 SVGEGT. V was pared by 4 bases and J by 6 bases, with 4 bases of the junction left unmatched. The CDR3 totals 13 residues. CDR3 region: CASSLAGAGEQYF. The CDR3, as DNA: TGTGCCAGCAGTTTAGCGGGAGCGGGCGAGCAGTACTTC.

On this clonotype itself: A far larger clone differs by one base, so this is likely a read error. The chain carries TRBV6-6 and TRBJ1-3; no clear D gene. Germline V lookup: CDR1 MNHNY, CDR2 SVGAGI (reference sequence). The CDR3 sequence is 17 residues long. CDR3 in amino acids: CASSYSLLGGSGSTIYF. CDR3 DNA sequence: TGTGCCAGCAGTTACTCGCTTCTGGGTGGCTCTGGAAGCACCATATATTTT.

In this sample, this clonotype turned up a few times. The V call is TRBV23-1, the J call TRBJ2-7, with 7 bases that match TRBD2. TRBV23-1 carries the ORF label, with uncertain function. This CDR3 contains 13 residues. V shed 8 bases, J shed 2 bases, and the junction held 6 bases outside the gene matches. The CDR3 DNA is TGCGCCAGCGCGGGAGTGCCCCCCTACGAGCAGTACTTC. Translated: CASAGVPPYEQYF.

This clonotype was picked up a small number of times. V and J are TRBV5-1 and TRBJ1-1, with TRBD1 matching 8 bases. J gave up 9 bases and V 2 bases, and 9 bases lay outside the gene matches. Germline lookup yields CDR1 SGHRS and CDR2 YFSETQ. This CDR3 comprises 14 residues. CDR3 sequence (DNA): TGCGCCAGCAGCTTAAGCTTTGGACAGGGAAAAGCTTTCTTT. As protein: CASSLSFGQGKAFF.

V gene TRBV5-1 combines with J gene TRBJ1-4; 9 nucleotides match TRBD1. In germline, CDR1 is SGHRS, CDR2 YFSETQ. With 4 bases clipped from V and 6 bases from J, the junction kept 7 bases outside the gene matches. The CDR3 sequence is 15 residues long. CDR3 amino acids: CASSDGQGTYEKLFF. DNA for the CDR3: TGCGCCAGCAGCGACGGACAGGGGACGTATGAAAAACTGTTTTTT. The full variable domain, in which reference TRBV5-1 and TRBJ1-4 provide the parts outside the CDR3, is KAGVTQTPRYLIKTRGQQVTLSCSPISGHRSVSWYQQTPGQGLQFLFEYFSETQRNKGNFPGRFSGRQFSNSRSEMNVSTLELGDSALYLCASSDGQGTYEKLFFGSGTQLSVL.

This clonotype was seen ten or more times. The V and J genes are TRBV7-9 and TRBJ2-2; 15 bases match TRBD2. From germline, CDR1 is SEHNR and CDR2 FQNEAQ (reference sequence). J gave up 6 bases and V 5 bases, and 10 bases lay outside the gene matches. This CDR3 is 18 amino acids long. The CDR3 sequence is CASSRRTSGGALPGELFF. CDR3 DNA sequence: TGTGCCAGCAGCCGAAGGACTAGCGGGGGGGCCCTCCCCGGGGAGCTGTTTTTT.

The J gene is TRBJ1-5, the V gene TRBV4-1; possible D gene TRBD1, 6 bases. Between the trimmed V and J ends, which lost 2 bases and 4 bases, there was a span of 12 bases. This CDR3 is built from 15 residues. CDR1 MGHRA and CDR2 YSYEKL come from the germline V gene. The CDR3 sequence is CASSQQGLVNQPQHF. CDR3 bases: TGCGCCAGCAGCCAACAGGGGTTAGTAAATCAGCCCCAGCATTTT.

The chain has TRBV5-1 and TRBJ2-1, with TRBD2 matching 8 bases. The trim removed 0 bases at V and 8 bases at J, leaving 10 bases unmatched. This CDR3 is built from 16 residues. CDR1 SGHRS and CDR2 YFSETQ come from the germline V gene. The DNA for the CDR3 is TGCGCCAGCAGCTTGGGCTTCGGCGGGGGGATGGATGAGCAGTTCTTC. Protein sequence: CASSLGFGGGMDEQFF.